This is a list of T cell receptor beta chains from one sample in a study of monozygotic twins with inflammatory bowel disease. Each CDR3 protein gets one entry in TCRdb, which reprocessed the 5' RACE reads and gives no DNA. This sample's clone table lists hundreds of thousands of distinct CDR3 sequences. The sample comprised blood. These receptors were obtained from a human donor with ulcerative colitis or Crohn's disease, or a healthy co-twin of an affected twin (not recorded which). CDR3s include the opening cysteine and the closing phenylalanine or tryptophan. Each record gives: V gene, J gene, CDR3 protein.

V: TRBV19; J: TRBJ2-7; CDR3: CASSPSGPYEQYF
V: TRBV20-1; J: TRBJ1-4; CDR3: CSARDERTEKLFF
V: TRBV29-1; J: TRBJ2-1; CDR3: CSAHLWTVYNEQFF
V: TRBV5-1; J: TRBJ2-1; CDR3: CASSRGDSYNEQFF
V: TRBV12-3/TRBV12-4; J: TRBJ1-1; CDR3: CASSKTTGTGGGNTEAFF
V: TRBV20-1; J: TRBJ2-7; CDR3: CSARDTLAVVYEQYF
V: TRBV29-1; J: TRBJ2-3; CDR3: CSVVAGGDTQYF
V: TRBV7-2; J: TRBJ2-1; CDR3: CASSLQLAGNEQFF
V: TRBV11-1; J: TRBJ1-4; CDR3: CASSLVFEVEGLFNEKLFF
V: TRBV20-1; J: TRBJ1-1; CDR3: CSARGSSEAFF
V: TRBV3-1; J: TRBJ1-1; CDR3: CASSHQNLNTEAFF
V: TRBV7-8; J: TRBJ2-5; CDR3: CASSFGGDRVQETQYF
V: TRBV12-3/TRBV12-4; J: TRBJ2-5; CDR3: CASSLWVGAGERETQYF
V: TRBV7-8; J: TRBJ1-3; CDR3: CATRDGVAGNTIYF
V: TRBV29-1; J: TRBJ2-5; CDR3: CSVESLGETQYF
V: TRBV7-7; J: TRBJ2-1; CDR3: CASSSTLGLAGDEQFF
V: TRBV5-1; J: TRBJ1-4; CDR3: CASSPQSLGDEKLFF
V: TRBV29-1; J: TRBJ1-6; CDR3: CSVMTGPTAPLHF
V: TRBV7-2; J: TRBJ1-1; CDR3: CASSFRGTVMNTEAFF
V: TRBV6-4; J: TRBJ2-1; CDR3: CASSDSSRVSYNEQFF
V: TRBV3-1; J: TRBJ2-6; CDR3: CASSWAAGGSSGANVLTF
V: TRBV20-1; J: TRBJ2-5; CDR3: CSAPLAGGRETQYF
V: TRBV5-1; J: TRBJ1-3; CDR3: CASSFSSSYSGNTIYF